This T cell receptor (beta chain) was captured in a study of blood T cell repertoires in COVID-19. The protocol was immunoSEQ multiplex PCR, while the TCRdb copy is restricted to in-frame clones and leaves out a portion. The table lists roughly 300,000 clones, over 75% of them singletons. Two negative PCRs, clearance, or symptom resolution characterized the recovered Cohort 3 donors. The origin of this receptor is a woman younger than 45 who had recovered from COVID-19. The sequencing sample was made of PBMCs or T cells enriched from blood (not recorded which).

The DNA of the CDR3 is TGTGCCAGCCTAGCGGGAGATACGCAGTATTTT. Its protein is CASLAGDTQYF. J is TRBJ2-3 and V is TRBV27; TRBD2 matches at 8 bases. V was pared by 8 bases and J by 5 bases, with 0 bases of the junction left unmatched. The V gene's germline CDR1 is MNHEY and CDR2 SMNVEV (reference sequence). The CDR3 has 11 residues.